The 8 T cell receptor beta chains below were found in one sample sequenced in a study of cytomegalovirus exposure and HLA in healthy donors. The method was immunoSEQ multiplex PCR; TCRdb's version includes in-frame clones alone and lacks a portion of them. This sample yields about 120,000 clones, of which 70% to 90% are seen a single time; approximately 4.5% belongs to the top ten. Sequenced sample: PBMCs. Every receptor here comes from a man aged 18-30 years in good health and CMV-seropositive.

This clone was observed once. The J gene is TRBJ2-3, the V gene TRBV4-1, with 8 positions matching TRBD1. CDR3 length equals 15 residues. In germline, CDR1 is MGHRA, CDR2 YSYEKL. The trim removed 1 base at V and 4 bases at J, leaving 4 bases unmatched. The CDR3 spells CASSQVTQGADTQYF. Written as DNA, the CDR3 is TGCGCCAGCAGCCAAGTAACACAGGGGGCAGATACGCAGTATTTT.

The table lists this clone with a count of one. This chain joins TRBV2 and TRBJ1-1, with 9 nucleotides matching TRBD1. The germline gives CDR1 SNHLY, CDR2 FYNNEI. The CDR3 runs to 14 residues. The trim removed 6 bases at V and 1 base at J, leaving 3 bases unmatched. CDR3 DNA sequence: TGTGCCAGCAGCCACAGGGGGCAGAACACTGAAGCTTTCTTT. Its translation is CASSHRGQNTEAFF.

The chain combines TRBV19 with TRBJ2-1; D possibly corresponds to TRBD2 (6 bases). Germline values: CDR1 LNHDA, CDR2 SQIVND (reference sequence). V lost 7 bases to trimming and J lost 6 bases, with 7 bases between them. This CDR3 comprises 11 residues. The CDR3 region is CASMGGNEQFF. The CDR3 region has the DNA TGTGCCAGTATGGGGGGCAATGAGCAGTTCTTC.

The V and J genes are TRBV5-1 and TRBJ2-5; 9 bases are shared with TRBD2. V shed 0 bases and J 3 bases; nucleotides not matched to a gene: 3. This CDR3 spans 15 amino acids. The germline V gene has CDR1 SGHRS and CDR2 YFSETQ. As DNA, the CDR3 is TGCGCCAGCAGCTTGGGGGCTAGCGGGGAAGAGACCCAGTACTTC. Its protein product is CASSLGASGEETQYF.

The V call is TRBV7-9, the J call TRBJ2-6; no reliable D call. The ends were cut back, 0 bases at V and 0 bases at J, with 3 bases in the middle. The CDR3 covers 15 residues. Germline V gene lookup returns CDR1 SEHNR and CDR2 FQNEAQ (reference sequence). The CDR3 DNA follows: TGTGCCAGCAGCTTAGCCGGCTCTGGGGCCAACGTCCTGACTTTC. This sequence encodes CASSLAGSGANVLTF.

V usage is TRBV6-6 and J usage is TRBJ1-1; D remains ambiguous. Germline CDR1 is MNHNY and CDR2 is SVGAGI (reference sequence). There are 12 residues in the CDR3. Trimming stripped 7 bases from V and 5 bases from J, with 11 bases between. The CDR3 loop reads CASKEGWTEAFF. The CDR3 bases are TGTGCCAGCAAGGAGGGATGGACTGAAGCTTTCTTT.

The chain is built from TRBV7-2 and TRBJ1-2, with D uncertain. The CDR3 is 12 residues long. Trimming stripped 5 bases from V and 8 bases from J, with 12 bases between. From germline, CDR1 is SGHTA and CDR2 FQGNSA. The DNA for the CDR3 is TGTGCCAGCAGCCCGCGGAAGCGCGGCTACACCTTC. Protein: CASSPRKRGYTF.

The rearrangement uses TRBV5-5 and TRBJ1-1, with D possibly matching TRBD1 (5 bases). V gave up 0 bases and J gave up 0 bases, with 18 bases separating them. The CDR3 covers 18 residues. Germline V gene sequence: CDR1 SGHKS, CDR2 YYEKEE (reference sequence). The CDR3 loop reads CASSLEKGEGYMNTEAFF. The CDR3 nucleotides are TGTGCCAGCAGCTTGGAAAAAGGGGAGGGGTACATGAACACTGAAGCTTTCTTT.